This TCR beta chain was captured by sequencing in a study of regulatory T cells in long-lasting Graves disease. Construction of TCR beta libraries relied on iRepertoire HTBI primers and on Arm-PCR targeting CDR3 regions. TCRdb itself ran the multiplex PCR reads through MiXCR, one entry per CDR3 protein. The sample yields approximately 470,000 distinct CDR3 sequences, about a sixth seen once. The time point was: newly diagnosed GD, antithyroid drugs for less than 3 months. RNA from PBMCs was the source of the TCR library. This clonotype was seen many times. This CDR3 has 13 amino acids. Germline V gives CDR1 SGHRS, CDR2 YFSETQ. Trimming shortened V by 0 bases and J by 3 bases, and 5 bases separated the two germline ends. The data also belong to a second study, concerning T cells in Graves' hyperthyroidism and ophthalmopathy.

The J gene is TRBJ2-3, the V gene TRBV5-1; D call uncertain. The clonotype was recovered from a man aged 35-49 years with Graves disease. Sequencing used peripheral blood mononuclear cells (PBMCs), obtained at new diagnosis, from a patient treated with antithyroid drugs. The CDR3 sequence: CASSLDGTDTQYF. The CDR3 DNA is TGCGCCAGCAGCTTGGACGGGACAGATACGCAGTATTTT.